This T cell receptor beta chain was documented in a study of blood T cell repertoires in COVID-19. Germline V gene data show CDR1 as WSHSY and CDR2 as SAAADI. CDR3 length equals 14 residues. V was pared by 6 bases and J by 6 bases, with 5 bases of the junction left unmatched. The table came from immunoSEQ multiplex PCR; TCRdb's copy has only in-frame clones and leaves some out. The sample lists roughly 200,000 clones, about four fifths seen once, with 4.8% in the top ten. Input material: PBMCs or T cells enriched from blood (not recorded which). The genes are TRBV10-2 and TRBJ2-1, with 10 bases fitting TRBD2. The receptor's source is a woman aged 45-59 years who had been exposed to COVID-19. The CDR3: CASRIAGGLNEQFF. Written as DNA, the CDR3 is TGCGCCAGCAGAATAGCGGGGGGCCTCAATGAGCAGTTCTTC.